A single sample is the source of the 22 T cell receptor beta chains below, sequenced in a study of OX40 agonist ivuxolimab in advanced cancers. The method was immunoSEQ multiplex PCR; TCRdb's version includes in-frame clones alone and lacks a portion of them. There are about 64,000 clones in the sample; 84% occur only once, and approximately 2% lies in the top ten. Sequencing was performed on CD4+ or CD8+ T cells sorted from blood, taken in a trial of the OX40 agonist ivuxolimab. The receptors stem from an adult with an advanced solid tumor such as melanoma, head and neck, liver or kidney cancer.

In this sample, this clone is medium-sized. The J gene is TRBJ1-4, the V gene TRBV11-3; unclear D gene. Germline-derived CDR1 and CDR2 are SGHNT and YENEEA. V gave up 1 base and J gave up 0 bases, with 6 bases separating them. There are 15 residues in the CDR3. CDR3 in DNA: TGTGCCAGCAGCTTAGCCCCTACAACTAATGAAAAACTGTTTTTT. This codes for CASSLAPTTNEKLFF.

This clone was seen a handful of times. This rearrangement joins TRBV7-3 to TRBJ1-1, with D maybe TRBD1 (5 bases). The germline gives CDR1 SGHTA, CDR2 FQGTGA. V lost 2 bases and J lost 1, with 5 bases in between. The CDR3 has 13 residues. The CDR3 coding sequence is TGTGCCAGCAGCTTACAGGGGAACACTGAAGCTTTCTTT. Protein: CASSLQGNTEAFF.

This chain joins TRBV2 and TRBJ2-3; D unresolved. This CDR3 has 13 residues. The V gene lost 7 bases and the J gene lost 2 bases, with 10 bases spanning the gap. Germline assignment: CDR1 SNHLY and CDR2 FYNNEI. DNA for the CDR3: TGTGCCAGCAAGCTCGAAGTCACAGATACGCAGTATTTT. Its translation: CASKLEVTDTQYF.

The chain employs TRBV21-1 and TRBJ1-1; the table's D call of TRBD1 was not tested on the DNA. TRBV21-1 is designated a pseudogene. The CDR3 has 15 residues. CDR3 sequence (DNA): TGTGCCAGCACCGAAGCGGCCACCATGAACACTGAAGCTTTCTTT. It codes for CASTEAATMNTEAFF.

CDR3 nucleotides: TGTGCCACGCAGCCCGGGAGGGCGAACACCGGGGAGCTGTTTTTT. This codes for CATQPGRANTGELFF. V is TRBV10-3 and J is TRBJ2-2; 8 bases agree with TRBD2. V was clipped by 10 bases and J by 0 bases; unmatched bases: 7. Germline values: CDR1 ENHRY, CDR2 SYGVKD. The CDR3 is 15 residues long.

This chain uses TRBV9 with TRBJ2-3; D might be TRBD2 (6 bases). The V and J ends lost 3 bases and 0 bases respectively, with 14 bases between them. The CDR3 has 16 amino acids. Per germline, CDR1 SGDLS and CDR2 YYNGEE. The CDR3 loop is CASSAHPGTSTDTQYF. Written as DNA, the CDR3 is TGTGCCAGCAGCGCTCATCCCGGGACTAGCACAGATACGCAGTATTTT.

The V gene is TRBV19, the J gene TRBJ1-3, with TRBD1 identical over 7 bases. Germline V lookup: CDR1 LNHDA, CDR2 SQIVND (reference sequence). The CDR3 length is 17 residues. Trimming at V came to 5 bases and at J to 0 bases, leaving 10 bases not matched to a gene. The CDR3 spells CASSSTGTVISGNTIYF. CDR3 nucleotide sequence: TGTGCCAGTAGTTCGACCGGGACAGTCATCTCTGGAAACACCATATATTTT.

The V call is TRBV6-5, the J call TRBJ1-2; D unclear. Trimming stripped 2 bases from V and 5 bases from J, with 9 bases between. The germline CDR1 and CDR2 sequences are MNHEY and SVGAGI. The CDR3 is made up of 13 amino acids. CDR3 region: CASSYNGEYGYTF. The DNA for the CDR3 is TGTGCCAGCAGTTACAATGGGGAATATGGCTACACCTTC.

This chain connects TRBV11-2 to TRBJ1-3, with D maybe TRBD1 (5 bases). The CDR3 extends over 15 amino acids. Between the trimmed V and J ends, which lost 3 bases and 1 base, there was a span of 10 bases. The germline CDR1 and CDR2 sequences are SGHAT and FQNNGV. For the CDR3, the DNA is TGTGCCAGCAGCTTTGGGACGGGGTCTGGAAACACCATATATTTT. Its protein is CASSFGTGSGNTIYF.

The sample holds one count of this clone. The gene calls are TRBV14 and TRBJ2-1; D gene unclear. From germline, CDR1 is SGHDN and CDR2 FVKESK. The CDR3 has 14 residues. V was cut by 1 base and J by 10 bases, with 14 bases left in between. The CDR3 region has the DNA TGTGCCAGCAGCCAAGCTCCGTTCCGATTGGAGCAGTTCTTC. It codes for CASSQAPFRLEQFF.

Written as DNA, the CDR3 is TGTGCCAGCAGCCTAGGACTAGCTGGCCCCTACGAGCAGTACTTC. Its translation is CASSLGLAGPYEQYF. The chain links TRBV7-8 to TRBJ2-7; 8 bases are shared with TRBD2. V trimming: 5 bases; J trimming: 2 bases; junction bases outside the gene matches: 8. CDR3 length: 15 residues. In germline, CDR1 is SGHVS, CDR2 FQNEAQ. The complete variable domain, with remaining parts taken from reference TRBV7-8 and TRBJ2-7, reads GAGVSQSPRYKVAKRGQDVALRCDPISGHVSLFWYQQALGQGPEFLTYFQNEAQLDKSGLPSDRFFAERPEGSVSTLKIQRTQQEDSAVYLCASSLGLAGPYEQYFGPGTRLTVT.

The chain employs TRBV12-5 and TRBJ2-2; D may match TRBD1 or TRBD2 (6 bases each). CDR3 length equals 14 residues. The germline CDR1 and CDR2 sequences are LGHNT and FRNRAP. V lost 6 bases and J lost 3, with 11 bases in between. CDR3 sequence reads: CASGGGSYTGELFF. CDR3 bases: TGTGCTAGTGGAGGGGGGTCTTACACCGGGGAGCTGTTTTTT.

The chain couples TRBV28 to TRBJ2-3; D remains ambiguous. The germline V gene has CDR1 MDHEN and CDR2 SYDVKM. With 7 bases removed from V and 2 bases from J, the gap between germline ends came to 13 bases. The CDR3 length is 14 residues. The DNA for the CDR3 is TGTGCCAGCAACCCTGCTCTCTCCACAGATACGCAGTATTTT. This encodes CASNPALSTDTQYF.

CDR3 sequence: CASSTQSDSNQPQHF. The CDR3, as DNA: TGTGCCAGCAGTACCCAGAGTGATAGCAATCAGCCCCAGCATTTT. The V and J genes are TRBV6-1 and TRBJ1-5, with unresolved D. V was clipped by 5 bases and J by 0 bases, with 11 bases between them. The CDR3 contains 15 residues. Germline V lookup: CDR1 MNHNS, CDR2 SASEGT.

This chain links TRBV6-5 with TRBJ2-2, with D tentatively TRBD2 (6 bases). The ends were cut back, 2 bases at V and 3 bases at J, with 10 bases in the middle. This CDR3 is built from 15 residues. CDR1 and CDR2 (germline): MNHEY, SVGAGI. DNA of the CDR3: TGTGCCAGCAGTTACCGCGGGGTGGACACCGGGGAGCTGTTTTTT. Amino acids: CASSYRGVDTGELFF.

The chain recombines TRBV30 with TRBJ1-3, with TRBD1 identical over 9 bases. The CDR3 consists of 14 residues. Trimming took 5 bases from V and 10 from J; bases not matched to a gene: 12. In germline, CDR1 is GTSNPN, CDR2 SVGIG (reference sequence). The CDR3 DNA sequence: TGTGCCTGGGGACAGGGGAGGTCGGCGAGAACCATATATTTT. Residues: CAWGQGRSARTIYF.

The J gene is TRBJ2-7, the V gene TRBV6-5; the D gene could be TRBD1 or TRBD2 (5 bases each). The CDR3 spans 15 residues. The V end was cut by 0 bases, the J end by 4 bases, with 13 bases between. Germline-derived CDR1 and CDR2 are MNHEY and SVGAGI. The CDR3 reads CASSYSASGGYEQYF. For the CDR3, the DNA is TGTGCCAGCAGTTACTCGGCCAGTGGGGGTTACGAGCAGTACTTC.

The chain carries TRBV29-1 and TRBJ1-1, with 7 bases aligning to TRBD1. After removal of 7 bases from V and 1 base from J, the junction contained 12 bases not matched to a gene. The germline CDR1 and CDR2 sequences are SQVTM and ANQGSEA. This CDR3 is built from 15 residues. The CDR3 loop is CSARGIQGGNTEAFF. In DNA form, the CDR3 reads TGCAGCGCCAGGGGGATCCAGGGAGGGAACACTGAAGCTTTCTTT. Looking up the rest from reference TRBV29-1 and TRBJ1-1 gives the full variable domain: SAVISQKPSRDICQRGTSLTIQCQVDSQVTMMFWYRQQPGQSLTLIATANQGSEATYESGFVIDKFPISRPNLTFSTLTVSNMSPEDSSIYLCSARGIQGGNTEAFFGQGTRLTVV.

This chain uses TRBV2 with TRBJ1-2; D unresolved. V lost 2 bases and J lost 7, with 11 bases in between. Germline V lookup: CDR1 SNHLY, CDR2 FYNNEI. The CDR3 consists of 13 residues. The CDR3 here is CASSELQALGYTF. CDR3 DNA: TGTGCCAGCAGTGAATTGCAGGCTCTTGGCTACACCTTC.

This clone was seen just once. This sequence joins TRBV5-1 and TRBJ1-2; 7 bases match TRBD1. Germline trimming cut 2 bases from V and 5 bases from J; bases unmatched to any gene: 6. The germline V gene has CDR1 SGHRS and CDR2 YFSETQ. This CDR3 region has 14 residues. This CDR3 reads CASSFQGDVYGYTF. The CDR3 DNA follows: TGCGCCAGCAGCTTCCAGGGGGATGTTTATGGCTACACCTTC. Looking up the rest from reference TRBV5-1 and TRBJ1-2 gives the full variable domain: KAGVTQTPRYLIKTRGQQVTLSCSPISGHRSVSWYQQTPGQGLQFLFEYFSETQRNKGNFPGRFSGRQFSNSRSEMNVSTLELGDSALYLCASSFQGDVYGYTFGSGTRLTVV.

Here the CDR3 DNA reads TGTGCCAGCAGCCGGGACCTCTCCTACGAGCAGTACTTC. This codes for CASSRDLSYEQYF. The J gene is TRBJ2-7, the V gene TRBV2; D possibly matches TRBD1 or TRBD2 (5 bases each). Per germline, CDR1 SNHLY and CDR2 FYNNEI. Trimming left V 6 bases short and J 0 bases short, with 9 bases between. CDR3 length equals 13 residues.

The chain is built from TRBV11-2 and TRBJ2-7; TRBD1 or TRBD2 may be the D gene (5 bases each). The ends were cut back, 5 bases at V and 6 bases at J, with 14 bases in the middle. Germline CDR1 is SGHAT and CDR2 is FQNNGV. This CDR3 is 13 amino acids long. CDR3 in amino acids: CASSPRGGIEQYF. The CDR3, as DNA: TGTGCCAGCAGCCCCCGTGGGGGAATCGAGCAGTACTTC. The variable domain in full, completed from reference TRBV11-2 and TRBJ2-7, reads EAGVAQSPRYKIIEKRQSVAFWCNPISGHATLYWYQQILGQGPKLLIQFQNNGVVDDSQLPKDRFSAERLKGVDSTLKIQPAKLEDSAVYLCASSPRGGIEQYFGPGTRLTVT.